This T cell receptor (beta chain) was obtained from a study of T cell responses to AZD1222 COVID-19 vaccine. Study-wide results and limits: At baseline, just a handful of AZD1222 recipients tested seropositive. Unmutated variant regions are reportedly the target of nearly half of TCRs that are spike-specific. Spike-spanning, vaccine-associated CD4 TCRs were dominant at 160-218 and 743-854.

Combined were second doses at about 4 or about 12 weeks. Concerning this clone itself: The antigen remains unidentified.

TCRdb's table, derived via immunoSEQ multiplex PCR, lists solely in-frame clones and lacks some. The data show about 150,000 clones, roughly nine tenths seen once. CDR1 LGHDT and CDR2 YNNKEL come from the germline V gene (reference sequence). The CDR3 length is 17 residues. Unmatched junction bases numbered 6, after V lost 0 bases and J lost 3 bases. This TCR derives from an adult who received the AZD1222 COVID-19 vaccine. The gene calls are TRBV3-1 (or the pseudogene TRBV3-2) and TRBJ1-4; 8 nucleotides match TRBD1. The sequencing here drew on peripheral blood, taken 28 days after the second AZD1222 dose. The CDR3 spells CASSQDSGGAANEKLFF. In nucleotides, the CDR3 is TGTGCCAGCAGCCAAGATTCAGGGGGCGCGGCTAATGAAAAACTGTTTTTT.